This T cell receptor (beta chain) derives from a study of shared clonotypes between healthy human individuals. Study details: Three CD4 naive, three CD4 memory, two CD8 naive and one CD8 memory plate were used per donor. Findings and caveats of the study: Among donors, the sharing of clonotypes was expected to be influenced by sequencing depth.

Notes on this clone: Its antigen is as yet unknown.

There are 13 residues in the CDR3. Germline values: CDR1 SGHTA, CDR2 FQGNSA. Trimming left V 6 bases short and J 1 base short, with 9 bases between. Data came from immunoSEQ multiplex PCR; TCRdb stores just in-frame clones and leaves some out. The sample contains about 2 million clones, 85% to 95% of which appear only once. The clonotype was recovered from a man aged 18 to 29 in good health. The chain couples TRBV7-2 to TRBJ2-5; D gene ambiguous. Sequenced material: naive CD4+ T cells sorted from blood. Noted subset: CD45RA+ positively selected. CDR3 nucleotides: TGTGCCAGCAGATCTCCCGGCCAAGAGACCCAGTACTTC. This sequence encodes CASRSPGQETQYF.